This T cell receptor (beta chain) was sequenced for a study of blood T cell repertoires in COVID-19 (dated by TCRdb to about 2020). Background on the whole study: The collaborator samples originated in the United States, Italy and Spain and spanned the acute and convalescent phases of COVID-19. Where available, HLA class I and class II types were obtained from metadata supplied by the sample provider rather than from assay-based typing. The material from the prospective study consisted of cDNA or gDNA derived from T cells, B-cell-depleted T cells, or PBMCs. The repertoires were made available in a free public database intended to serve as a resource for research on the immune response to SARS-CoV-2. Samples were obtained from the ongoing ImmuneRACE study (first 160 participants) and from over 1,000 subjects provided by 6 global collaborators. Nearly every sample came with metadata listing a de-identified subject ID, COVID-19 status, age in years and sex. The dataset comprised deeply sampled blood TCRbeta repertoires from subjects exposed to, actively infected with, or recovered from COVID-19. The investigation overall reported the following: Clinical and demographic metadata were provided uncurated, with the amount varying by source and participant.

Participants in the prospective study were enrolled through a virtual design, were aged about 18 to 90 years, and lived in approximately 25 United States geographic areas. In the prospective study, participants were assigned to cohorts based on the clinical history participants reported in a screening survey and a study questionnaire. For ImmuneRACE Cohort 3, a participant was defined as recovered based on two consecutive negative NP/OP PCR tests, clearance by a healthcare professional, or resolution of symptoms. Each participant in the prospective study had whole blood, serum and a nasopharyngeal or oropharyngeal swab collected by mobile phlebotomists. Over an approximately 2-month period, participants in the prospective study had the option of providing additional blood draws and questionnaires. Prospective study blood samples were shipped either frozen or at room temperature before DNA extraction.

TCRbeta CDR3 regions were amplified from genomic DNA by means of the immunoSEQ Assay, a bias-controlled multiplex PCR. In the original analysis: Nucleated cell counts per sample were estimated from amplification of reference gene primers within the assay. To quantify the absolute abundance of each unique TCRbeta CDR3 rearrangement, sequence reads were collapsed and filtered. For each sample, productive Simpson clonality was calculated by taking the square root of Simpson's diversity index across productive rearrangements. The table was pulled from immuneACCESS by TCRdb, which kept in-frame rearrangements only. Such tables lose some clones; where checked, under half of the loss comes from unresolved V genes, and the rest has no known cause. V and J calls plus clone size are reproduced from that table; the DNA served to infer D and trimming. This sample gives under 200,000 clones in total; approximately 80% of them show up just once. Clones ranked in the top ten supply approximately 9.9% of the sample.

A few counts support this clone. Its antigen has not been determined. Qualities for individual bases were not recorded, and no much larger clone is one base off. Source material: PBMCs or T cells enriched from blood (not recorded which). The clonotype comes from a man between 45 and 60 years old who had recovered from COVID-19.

The CDR3 reads CASSEGQGNTIYF. The base sequence is TGTGCCAGCAGTGAAGGTCAGGGAAACACCATATATTTT. Recombination linked TRBV6-1 to TRBJ1-3; no D gene is confidently identified. CDR1 and CDR2, looked up from the germline V gene, are MNHNS and SASEGT. V lost 1 base and J lost 4 bases; the stretch between them is 5 bases long. From its cysteine to its phenylalanine, the CDR3 spans 13 amino acids. Left in the record is the CDR3 DNA by itself, 39 bases read in frame from the first base.